This TCR beta chain was recovered during a study of T cells in Graves' hyperthyroidism and ophthalmopathy. Trimming took off 0 bases at V and 2 bases at J, with 11 bases between the two ends. Germline values: CDR1 MNHNS, CDR2 SASEGT. The CDR3 has 15 residues. Patients were excluded for uncontrolled infection, other autoimmune disease, pregnancy or lactation. TCR beta CDR3 sequences were amplified from RNA transcripts. First-round RT-PCR targeting the TCR CDR3 was performed with the HTBI primer set. TCRdb re-called the multiplex PCR reads through MiXCR, storing one row per CDR3 protein. This sample has approximately 400,000 distinct CDR3 sequences, with roughly 19% found just once. This clonotype was found many times.

The receptor comes from a woman aged 18-29 years with Graves' hyperthyroidism. The V gene is TRBV6-1, the J gene TRBJ2-7; D is unclear. The sequencing sample was made of blood. The CDR3 loop is CASSEAPVETYEQYF. As DNA, the CDR3 is TGTGCCAGCAGTGAAGCCCCGGTAGAGACCTACGAGCAGTACTTC.